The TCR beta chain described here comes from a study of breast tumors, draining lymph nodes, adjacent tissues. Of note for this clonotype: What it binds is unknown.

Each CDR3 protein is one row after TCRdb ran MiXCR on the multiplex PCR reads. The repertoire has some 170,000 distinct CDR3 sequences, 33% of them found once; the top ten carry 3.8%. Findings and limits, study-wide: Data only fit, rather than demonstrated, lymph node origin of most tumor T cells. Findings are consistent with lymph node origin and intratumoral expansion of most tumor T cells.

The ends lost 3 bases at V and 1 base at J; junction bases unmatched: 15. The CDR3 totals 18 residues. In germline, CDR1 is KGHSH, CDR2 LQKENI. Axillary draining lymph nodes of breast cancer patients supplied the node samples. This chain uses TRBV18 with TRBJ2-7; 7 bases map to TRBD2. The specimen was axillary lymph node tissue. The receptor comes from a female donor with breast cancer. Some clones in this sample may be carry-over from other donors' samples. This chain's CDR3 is CASSPGAGVTAASYEQYF. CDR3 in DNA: TGTGCCAGCTCACCCGGCGCGGGGGTAACAGCGGCTTCCTACGAGCAGTACTTC.